Below, 18 T cell receptor beta chains from the same sample are listed, as sequenced in a study of identifying expanded T cells in peripheral blood. Generated by immunoSEQ multiplex PCR, the TCRdb table keeps only in-frame clones and is missing some. The sample records about 100,000 clones, approximately 88% being singletons. Sequencing used blood. Receptor source: a person aged 18-70 years in good health.

This clone was detected once. The V call is TRBV19, the J call TRBJ2-3, with 7 bases identical to TRBD2. The V and J ends lost 7 bases and 0 bases, in that order; junction bases with no gene match: 10. The CDR3 extends over 16 amino acids. Germline V CDR1 and CDR2: LNHDA, SQIVND (reference sequence). The CDR3 nucleotides read TGTGCCAGTAAGGCTAGCGGAGTCTCTAGCACAGATACGCAGTATTTT. It translates to CASKASGVSSTDTQYF.

On this clone itself: Other DNA sequences of this sample code for an identical CDR3. The chain has TRBV14 and TRBJ2-7; no firm D call. The CDR3 runs to 12 residues. Germline V gene sequence: CDR1 SGHDN, CDR2 FVKESK. The V gene lost 1 base and the J gene lost 3 bases, with 4 bases spanning the gap. CDR3 residues: CASSQGGYEQYF. CDR3 bases: TGTGCCAGCAGCCAAGGGGGCTACGAGCAGTACTTC.

The chain carries TRBV7-2 and TRBJ1-5; 8 nucleotides align to TRBD1. The CDR3 sequence is 16 residues long. Losses at the gene ends were 5 bases for V and 7 bases for J; bases not matched to a gene: 13. Per the germline V gene, CDR1 is SGHTA and CDR2 is FQGNSA. The CDR3 sequence: CASSTGQGPRRQPQHF. CDR3 coding DNA: TGTGCCAGCAGCACCGGACAGGGCCCGCGGAGGCAGCCCCAGCATTTT.

The rearrangement links TRBV5-1 to TRBJ2-1; D might be TRBD1 (6 bases). Germline V CDR1 and CDR2: SGHRS, YFSETQ. V was clipped by 4 bases and J by 5 bases, with 10 bases between them. The CDR3 spans 13 residues. Here the CDR3 reads CASSGGQNNEQFF. The CDR3 DNA reads TGCGCCAGCAGCGGTGGACAGAACAATGAGCAGTTCTTC. Drawing the rest from reference TRBV5-1 and TRBJ2-1, the complete variable domain is KAGVTQTPRYLIKTRGQQVTLSCSPISGHRSVSWYQQTPGQGLQFLFEYFSETQRNKGNFPGRFSGRQFSNSRSEMNVSTLELGDSALYLCASSGGQNNEQFFGPGTRLTVL.

This chain connects TRBV7-9 to TRBJ2-2; D possibly corresponds to TRBD1 (5 bases). The germline V and J ends were trimmed by 4 bases and 1 base, with 16 bases remaining between them. Germline V CDR1 and CDR2: SEHNR, FQNEAQ (reference sequence). The CDR3 consists of 17 residues. DNA of the CDR3: TGTGCCAGCAGCTCTTTTAAGGGGCAGGGGAACACCGGGGAGCTGTTTTTT. Its translation is CASSSFKGQGNTGELFF.

The chain links TRBV11-3 to TRBJ2-5; D remains unclear. CDR3 length equals 11 residues. Trimming removed 5 bases at V and 0 bases at J, with 1 base between. The germline gives CDR1 SGHNT, CDR2 YENEEA. The CDR3 DNA follows: TGTGCCAGCAGCCACCAAGAGACCCAGTACTTC. This codes for CASSHQETQYF.

The rearrangement joins TRBV19 to TRBJ1-1; perhaps TRBD1 as D (5 bases). The germline gives CDR1 LNHDA, CDR2 SQIVND (reference sequence). The germline V and J ends were trimmed by 6 bases and 5 bases, with 13 bases remaining between them. This CDR3 spans 13 amino acids. The CDR3: CASSIRVGTEAFF. For the CDR3, the DNA is TGTGCCAGTAGCATCAGGGTTGGAACTGAAGCTTTCTTT.

The chain recombines TRBV9 with TRBJ2-3, with 10 bases that match TRBD2. The CDR3 extends over 15 amino acids. V dropped 6 bases and J dropped 4; count of bases not matched to a gene: 8. Per the germline V gene, CDR1 is SGDLS and CDR2 is YYNGEE. CDR3 residues: CASNPAGGLADTQYF. CDR3 bases: TGTGCCAGCAATCCAGCGGGAGGGCTGGCAGATACGCAGTATTTT.

V is TRBV12-5 and J is TRBJ2-1; 7 bases are shared with TRBD1. Germline V gene lookup returns CDR1 LGHNT and CDR2 FRNRAP. Germline trimming cut 7 bases from V and 6 bases from J; bases unmatched to any gene: 9. The CDR3 covers 14 residues. For the CDR3, the DNA is TGTGCTAGTGCCCCACGACAGGGTGGCAATGAGCAGTTCTTC. It codes for CASAPRQGGNEQFF.

The V call is TRBV18, the J call TRBJ1-1; 11 positions agree with TRBD1. The germline V gene has CDR1 KGHSH and CDR2 LQKENI. The CDR3 runs 16 residues. J lost 5 bases, V lost 3 bases, and 8 bases had no gene match. The CDR3 DNA reads TGTGCCAGCTCACCTACGGACAGGGGGCGTCGGACTGAAGCTTTCTTT. The encoded protein is CASSPTDRGRRTEAFF. Together with reference TRBV18 and TRBJ1-1, the CDR3 gives the full variable domain: NAGVMQNPRHLVRRRGQEARLRCSPMKGHSHVYWYRQLPEEGLKFMVYLQKENIIDESGMPKERFSAEFPKEGPSILRIQQVVRGDSAAYFCASSPTDRGRRTEAFFGQGTRLTVV.

The V and J genes are TRBV19 and TRBJ1-4; 8 nucleotides align to TRBD1. Germline CDR1 reads LNHDA; CDR2 reads SQIVND (reference sequence). The CDR3 runs to 17 residues. V lost 0 bases to trimming and J lost 8 bases; unmatched junction nucleotides: 11. CDR3 region: CASSIDFTGGRREKLFF. CDR3 DNA: TGTGCCAGTAGTATAGATTTCACAGGGGGTCGAAGAGAAAAACTGTTTTTT.

For the CDR3, the DNA is TGTGCCAGCAGCGCCCGGGACGCACGTGAGAACTATGGCTACACCTTC. Its protein product is CASSARDARENYGYTF. The chain employs TRBV7-8 and TRBJ1-2, with D perhaps TRBD1 (5 bases). Looked up from germline, CDR1 is SGHVS and CDR2 is FQNEAQ. There are 16 residues in the CDR3. V shed 5 bases and J shed 2 bases, with 18 bases lying between them.

This chain links TRBV30 with TRBJ1-6; D might be TRBD1 (5 bases). The CDR3 consists of 12 residues. Looked up from germline, CDR1 is GTSNPN and CDR2 is SVGIG (reference sequence). V was shortened by 2 bases and J by 11 bases, with 10 bases between the two germline ends. The CDR3 protein is CAWSSRGPPLHF. CDR3 DNA: TGTGCCTGGAGTTCTAGGGGCCCACCCCTCCACTTT.

The chain joins TRBV11-1 to TRBJ2-3, with 8 bases that match TRBD2. The length of the CDR3 is 17 residues. V lost 4 bases to trimming and J lost 4 bases; unmatched junction nucleotides: 13. Germline CDR1 and CDR2: SGHAT and FQDESV (reference sequence). This CDR3 reads CASSSHPGLGLSDTQYF. Written as DNA, the CDR3 is TGTGCCAGCAGCTCCCACCCGGGACTAGGTCTATCAGATACGCAGTATTTT.

The rearrangement uses TRBV27 and TRBJ1-5; D gene ambiguous. The CDR3 has 13 amino acids. Deletions cut 6 bases from V and 7 bases from J, with 13 bases between. The germline V gene has CDR1 MNHEY and CDR2 SMNVEV (reference sequence). The DNA of the CDR3 is TGTGCCAGCAGCCCTGCTCAGGAGCAGCCCCAGCATTTT. This sequence encodes CASSPAQEQPQHF.

This chain links TRBV6-1 with TRBJ1-1; D may be TRBD1 (6 bases). Trimming took off 5 bases at V and 1 base at J, with 14 bases between the two ends. The CDR3 loop spans 15 amino acids. The germline gives CDR1 MNHNS, CDR2 SASEGT. The CDR3 region is CASSTWDTQNTEAFF. CDR3 DNA sequence: TGTGCCAGCAGTACCTGGGACACCCAGAACACTGAAGCTTTCTTT.

The rearrangement links TRBV30 to TRBJ1-2, with a possible D match to TRBD1 (5 bases). The length of the CDR3 is 14 residues. V gave up 0 bases and J gave up 6 bases, with 14 bases separating them. The germline CDR1 and CDR2 sequences are GTSNPN and SVGIG (reference sequence). The CDR3 bases are TGTGCCTGGAGTGTTGGGGCAGGGACGCATGGCTACACCTTC. This codes for CAWSVGAGTHGYTF.

The chain joins TRBV29-1 to TRBJ1-5, with D maybe TRBD1 (6 bases). Germline loops: CDR1 SQVTM, CDR2 ANQGSEA. The CDR3 has 13 amino acids. Trimming stripped 4 bases from V and 3 bases from J, with 10 bases between. CDR3 region: CSVGGTNNQPQHF. The CDR3, as DNA: TGCAGCGTTGGAGGGACAAACAATCAGCCCCAGCATTTT.